This T cell receptor (beta chain) appears in the sequencing data of a study of human T cells and chemical hapten exposure. V lost 6 bases, J lost 6 bases, and 15 bases lay in between. From germline, CDR1 is DFQATT and CDR2 SNEGSKA (reference sequence). CDR3 length: 13 amino acids. Stated time point: healthy volunteer bleed at 6 weeks. The study extracted total RNA from unfractionated whole blood. This clonotype was detected ten times or more. TCRdb fed the RACE reads into MiXCR, producing one record per CDR3 protein. Among 75,000 to 80,000 distinct CDR3 sequences listed, about 9.2% were seen once. What was sequenced was whole blood. The J gene is TRBJ1-5, the V gene TRBV20-1, with a weak D call TRBD1 (5 bases). The receptor was derived from a female donor in good health. Some clones in this sample may be carry-over from other donors' samples. DNA for the CDR3: TGCAGTGCGAAGTATTCAAGGGGTCAGCCCCAGCATTTT. Its translation: CSAKYSRGQPQHF.